This TCR beta chain was observed in a study of blood T cell repertoires in COVID-19. Study summary: T cells, B-cell-depleted T cells, or PBMCs provided the cDNA or gDNA that served as material.

Germline V lookup: CDR1 MNHEY, CDR2 SMNVEV (reference sequence). The length of the CDR3 is 12 residues. V gave up 6 bases and J gave up 7 bases; unmatched junction bases: 2. Sequencing used immunoSEQ multiplex PCR; TCRdb keeps in-frame clones, though not all of them. The repertoire consists of over 150,000 clones, with 80% to 85% occurring once and the leading ten covering less than 3%. The TCR originated in a woman aged 55-70 years with acute or convalescent COVID-19. This chain joins TRBV27 and TRBJ1-2; TRBD1 matches at 10 bases. Source material: peripheral blood. In nucleotides, the CDR3 is TGTGCCAGCAGGACAGGGGGCCGTGGCTACACCTTC. Translation: CASRTGGRGYTF.